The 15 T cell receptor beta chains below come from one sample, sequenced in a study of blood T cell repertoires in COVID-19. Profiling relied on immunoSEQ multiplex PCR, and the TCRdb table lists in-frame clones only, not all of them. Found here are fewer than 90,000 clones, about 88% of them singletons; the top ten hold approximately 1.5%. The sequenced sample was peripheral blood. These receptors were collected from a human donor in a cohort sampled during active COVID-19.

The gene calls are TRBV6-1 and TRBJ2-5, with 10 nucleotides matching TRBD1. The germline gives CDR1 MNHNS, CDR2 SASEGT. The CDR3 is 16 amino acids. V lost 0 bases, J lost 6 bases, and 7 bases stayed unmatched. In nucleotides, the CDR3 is TGTGCCAGCAGTGAAGCGACCTGGACAGGGGGGCAGACCCAGTACTTC. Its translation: CASSEATWTGGQTQYF.

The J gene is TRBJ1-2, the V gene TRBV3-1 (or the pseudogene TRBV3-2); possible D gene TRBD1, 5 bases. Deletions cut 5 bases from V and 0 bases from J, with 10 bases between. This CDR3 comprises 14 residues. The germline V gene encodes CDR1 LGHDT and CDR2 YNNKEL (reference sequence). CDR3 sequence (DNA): TGTGCCAGCAGCGCACAACAGGCTAACTATGGCTACACCTTC. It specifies CASSAQQANYGYTF.

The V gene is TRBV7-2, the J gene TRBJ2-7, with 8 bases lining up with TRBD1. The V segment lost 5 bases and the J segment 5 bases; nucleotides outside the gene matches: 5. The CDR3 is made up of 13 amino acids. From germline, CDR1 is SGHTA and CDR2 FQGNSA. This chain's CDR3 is CASSADRVNEQYF. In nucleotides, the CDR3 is TGTGCCAGCAGCGCGGACAGGGTAAACGAGCAGTACTTC.

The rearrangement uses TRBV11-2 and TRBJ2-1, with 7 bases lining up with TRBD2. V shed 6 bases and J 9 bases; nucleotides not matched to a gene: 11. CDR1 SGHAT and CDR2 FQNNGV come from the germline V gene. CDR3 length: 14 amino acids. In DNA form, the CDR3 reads TGTGCCAGCAGGAAGCCCGGGGGGTCAAGTGAGCAGTTCTTC. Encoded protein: CASRKPGGSSEQFF.

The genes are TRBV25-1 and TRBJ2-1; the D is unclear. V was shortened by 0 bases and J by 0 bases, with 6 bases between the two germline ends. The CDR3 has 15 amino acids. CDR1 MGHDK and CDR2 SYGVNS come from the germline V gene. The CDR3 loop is CASSEYERSYNEQFF. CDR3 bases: TGTGCCAGCAGTGAATACGAGCGCTCCTACAATGAGCAGTTCTTC.

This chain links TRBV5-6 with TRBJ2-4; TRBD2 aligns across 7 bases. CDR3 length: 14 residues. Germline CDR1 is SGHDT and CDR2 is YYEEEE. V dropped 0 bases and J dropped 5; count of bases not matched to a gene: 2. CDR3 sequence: CASSLVGRENIQYF. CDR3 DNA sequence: TGTGCCAGCAGCTTGGTGGGGAGGGAAAACATTCAGTACTTC. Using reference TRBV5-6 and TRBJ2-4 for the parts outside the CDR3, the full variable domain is DAGVTQSPTHLIKTRGQQVTLRCSPKSGHDTVSWYQQALGQGPQFIFQYYEEEERQRGNFPDRFSGHQFPNYSSELNVNALLLGDSALYLCASSLVGRENIQYFGAGTRLSVL.

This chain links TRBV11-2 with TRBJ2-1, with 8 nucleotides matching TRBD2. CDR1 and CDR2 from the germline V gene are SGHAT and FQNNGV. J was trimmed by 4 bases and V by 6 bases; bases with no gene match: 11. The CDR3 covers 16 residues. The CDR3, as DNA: TGTGCCAGCAGTTCCAATTCGCAGCGGGGGTACAATGAGCAGTTCTTC. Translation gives CASSSNSQRGYNEQFF.

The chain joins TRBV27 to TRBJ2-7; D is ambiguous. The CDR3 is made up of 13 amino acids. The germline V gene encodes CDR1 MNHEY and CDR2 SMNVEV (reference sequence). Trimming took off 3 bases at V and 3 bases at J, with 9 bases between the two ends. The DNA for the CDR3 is TGTGCCAGCAGTTTTCGAGGCAACTACGAGCAGTACTTC. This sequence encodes CASSFRGNYEQYF.

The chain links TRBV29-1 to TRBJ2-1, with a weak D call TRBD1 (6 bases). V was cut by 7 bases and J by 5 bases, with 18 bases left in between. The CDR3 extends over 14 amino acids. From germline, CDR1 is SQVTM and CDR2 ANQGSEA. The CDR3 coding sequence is TGCAGCGGCCAAGGGGGTCCCAGGGACAATGAGCAGTTCTTC. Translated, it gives CSGQGGPRDNEQFF.

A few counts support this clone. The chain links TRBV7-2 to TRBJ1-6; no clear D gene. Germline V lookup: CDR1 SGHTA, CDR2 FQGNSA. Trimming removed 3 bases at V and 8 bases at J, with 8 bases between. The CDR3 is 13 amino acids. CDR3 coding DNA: TGTGCCAGCAGCTTGAGGGCGGATTCACCCCTCCACTTT. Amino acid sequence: CASSLRADSPLHF.

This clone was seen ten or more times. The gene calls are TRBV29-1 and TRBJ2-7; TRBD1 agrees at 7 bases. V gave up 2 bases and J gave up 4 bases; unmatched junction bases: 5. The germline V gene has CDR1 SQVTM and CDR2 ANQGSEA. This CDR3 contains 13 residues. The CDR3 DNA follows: TGCAGCGTTGAAACAGGGGCAAAGTACGAGCAGTACTTC. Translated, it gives CSVETGAKYEQYF.

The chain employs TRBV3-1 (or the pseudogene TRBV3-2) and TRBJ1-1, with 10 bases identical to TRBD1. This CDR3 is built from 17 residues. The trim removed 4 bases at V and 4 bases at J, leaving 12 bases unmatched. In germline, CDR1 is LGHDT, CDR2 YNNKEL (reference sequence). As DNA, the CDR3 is TGTGCCAGCAGCCGATCGGACAGGGGGGGAATGGGCACTGAAGCTTTCTTT. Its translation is CASSRSDRGGMGTEAFF.

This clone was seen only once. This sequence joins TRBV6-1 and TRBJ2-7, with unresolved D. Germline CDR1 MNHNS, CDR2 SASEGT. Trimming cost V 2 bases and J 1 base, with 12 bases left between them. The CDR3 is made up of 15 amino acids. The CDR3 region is CASSEFLLQSYEQYV. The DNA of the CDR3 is TGTGCCAGCAGTGAATTTCTCTTGCAGTCCTACGAGCAGTACGTC.

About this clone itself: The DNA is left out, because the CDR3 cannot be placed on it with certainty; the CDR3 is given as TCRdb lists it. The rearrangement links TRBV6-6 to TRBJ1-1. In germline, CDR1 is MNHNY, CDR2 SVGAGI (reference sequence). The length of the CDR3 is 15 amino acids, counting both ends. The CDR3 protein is CASSSSPAGDTEAFF.

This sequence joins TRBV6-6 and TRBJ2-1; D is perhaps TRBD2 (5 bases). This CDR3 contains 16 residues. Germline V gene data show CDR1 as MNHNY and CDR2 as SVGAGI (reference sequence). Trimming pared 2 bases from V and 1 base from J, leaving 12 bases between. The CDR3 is CASSYGGGESYNEQFF. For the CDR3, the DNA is TGTGCCAGCAGTTACGGAGGTGGGGAGTCCTACAATGAGCAGTTCTTC.